This T cell receptor beta chain came from a study of response to subunit inactivated influenza vaccine. TCRdb called the RT-PCR reads again in MiXCR, with one record for every CDR3 protein. The table includes 290,000 or so distinct CDR3 sequences, over 20% detected once. Concerning this clonotype: Its antigen is currently unknown.

Regarding the study as a whole: Authors suggested seasonal influenza vaccinations each recruit few new T cells.

The specimen comprised PBMCs from blood, sampled about 20 months after vaccination. The TCR was taken from a man between 50 and 69 years old who received an inactivated influenza vaccine.

This CDR3 reads CASSQEKDKNTEAFF. The CDR3 coding sequence is TGTGCCAGCAGCCAAGAGAAGGACAAGAACACTGAAGCTTTCTTT. V gene TRBV3-1 combines with J gene TRBJ1-1, with D possibly TRBD1 on 5 matching bases. The CDR3 runs 15 residues. The germline V and J ends were trimmed by 0 bases and 1 base, with 9 bases remaining between them. Germline V CDR1 and CDR2: LGHDT, YNNKEL (reference sequence).